The 16 T cell receptor beta chains presented below share a single source sample, sequenced in a study of Graves' ophthalmopathy and Graves' hyperthyroidism. Amplification from RNA transcripts yielded the TCR beta CDR3 regions. First-round RT-PCR with HTBI primers preceded a second-round multiplex PCR. A single record per CDR3 protein comes from TCRdb applying MiXCR to the multiplex PCR reads. Among over 450,000 distinct CDR3 sequences, approximately 15% were seen once, and the ten largest hold roughly 10%. Input material: blood. These receptors all come from a woman aged 25 to 39 with Graves' ophthalmopathy.

This clonotype was detected only a few times. This chain joins TRBV30 and TRBJ2-6, with D possibly being TRBD2 (6 bases). Between the trimmed V and J ends, which lost 0 bases and 2 bases, there was a span of 8 bases. The germline CDR1 and CDR2 sequences are GTSNPN and SVGIG (reference sequence). This CDR3 region has 15 residues. Here the CDR3 DNA reads TGTGCCTGGAGTGTGTGGAGGGCTGGGGCCAACGTCCTGACTTTC. It encodes CAWSVWRAGANVLTF.

This clonotype was counted ten times or more. This chain connects TRBV4-1 to TRBJ2-5, with a tentative D call TRBD2 (7 bases). Trimming left V 5 bases short and J 10 bases short, with 23 bases between. Germline-derived CDR1 and CDR2 are MGHRA and YSYEKL. The CDR3 has 15 residues. CDR3 sequence: CASSSTGQGREGQYF. In nucleotides, the CDR3 is TGCGCCAGCAGCTCCACTGGGCAGGGGAGGGAGGGCCAGTACTTC.

In this sample, this clonotype turned up many times. The V call is TRBV24-1, the J call TRBJ2-5, with D uncertain. Trimming took 3 bases from V and 7 from J, leaving 11 bases between them. This CDR3 spans 13 amino acids. Germline V lookup: CDR1 KGHDR, CDR2 SFDVKD. The CDR3 DNA reads TGTGCCACCAGTGATCCTGAGACGCGGACCCAGTACTTC. Translated: CATSDPETRTQYF.

This clonotype was observed a handful of times. The genes are TRBV2 and TRBJ1-2, with D possibly matching TRBD1 (6 bases). Trimming removed 2 bases from V and 6 bases from J, with 13 bases in between. Germline-derived CDR1 and CDR2 are SNHLY and FYNNEI. This CDR3 contains 14 residues. The DNA of the CDR3 is TGTGCCAGCAGTGAACAGGGGTTAGTGAATGGCTACACCTTC. It encodes CASSEQGLVNGYTF.

There are many counts of this clonotype. This rearrangement joins TRBV28 to TRBJ2-4; D remains unclear. CDR1 and CDR2 from the germline V gene are MDHEN and SYDVKM. The CDR3 contains 16 residues. The V end lost 3 bases, the J end lost 0 bases, and 12 bases lay between the germline ends. This CDR3 reads CASSFSAELAKNIQYF. For the CDR3, the DNA is TGTGCCAGCAGTTTTTCGGCGGAGTTAGCCAAAAACATTCAGTACTTC.

V and J are TRBV20-1 and TRBJ1-6; D not resolved. Deletions cut 7 bases from V and 3 bases from J, with 13 bases between. Germline CDR1 is DFQATT and CDR2 is SNEGSKA (reference sequence). There are 14 residues in the CDR3. DNA of the CDR3: TGCAGTGTTAATGACTGGGGCTATAATTCACCCCTCCACTTT. As protein: CSVNDWGYNSPLHF.

This chain joins TRBV6-5 and TRBJ1-1, with D possibly being TRBD1 (6 bases). The germline V gene has CDR1 MNHEY and CDR2 SVGAGI. The ends were cut back, 2 bases at V and 3 bases at J, with 16 bases in the middle. CDR3 length equals 16 residues. The CDR3 spells CASSYPTTGGDTEAFF. The CDR3 nucleotides are TGTGCCAGCAGTTACCCTACGACAGGTGGGGACACTGAAGCTTTCTTT.

This clonotype was picked up many times. The chain uses TRBV12-3 or TRBV12-4 and TRBJ2-4; D gene uncertain. The CDR3 extends over 11 amino acids. Trimming removed 5 bases at V and 7 bases at J, with 6 bases between. CDR3 sequence: CASSAQNIQYF. In DNA form, the CDR3 reads TGTGCCAGCAGTGCCCAGAACATTCAGTACTTC.

This clonotype was counted ten times or more. V and J are TRBV30 and TRBJ1-1; possible D gene TRBD1, 6 bases. CDR3 size: 15 residues. Germline CDR1 is GTSNPN and CDR2 is SVGIG (reference sequence). V was clipped by 2 bases and J by 5 bases, with 18 bases between them. CDR3 sequence (DNA): TGTGCCTGGAGTCGCCTACAGGGTGAAGGAACTGAAGCTTTCTTT. Protein sequence: CAWSRLQGEGTEAFF. The full variable domain, completed using reference TRBV30 and TRBJ1-1, is SQTIHQWPATLVQPVGSPLSLECTVEGTSNPNLYWYRQAAGRGLQLLFYSVGIGQISSEVPQNLSASRPQDRQFILSSKKLLLSDSGFYLCAWSRLQGEGTEAFFGQGTRLTVV.

This clonotype occurred a few times. V and J are TRBV10-3 and TRBJ1-1, with 8 bases matching TRBD1. CDR1 is ENHRY and CDR2 is SYGVKD in the germline V gene. The CDR3 runs 15 residues. J was trimmed by 0 bases and V by 6 bases; bases with no gene match: 6. The DNA for the CDR3 is TGTGCCATCAGGAGTTTACAGGGGGTGAACACTGAAGCTTTCTTT. Residues: CAIRSLQGVNTEAFF.

The CDR3 nucleotides read TGTGCCAGCTCACCCGGAACTTCCGGGACCCAGGGGACCCAGTACTTC. Residues: CASSPGTSGTQGTQYF. V usage is TRBV18 and J usage is TRBJ2-5; possibly TRBD1 or TRBD2 for D (5 bases each). The CDR3 is 16 amino acids. Germline V lookup: CDR1 KGHSH, CDR2 LQKENI. With 3 bases removed from V and 7 bases from J, the gap between germline ends came to 21 bases.

This clonotype was seen a few times. This rearrangement joins TRBV28 to TRBJ2-2; 11 bases fit TRBD1. The V gene's germline CDR1 is MDHEN and CDR2 SYDVKM. CDR3 length equals 16 residues. The junction had 7 bases not matched to a gene; V was cut back by 6 bases and J by 4 bases. CDR3 region: CASSPRTGGGTGELFF. As DNA, the CDR3 is TGTGCCAGCAGCCCCAGGACAGGGGGCGGCACCGGGGAGCTGTTTTTT.

This clonotype occurred many times. The chain couples TRBV6-1 to TRBJ2-5; D is ambiguous. Germline V gene sequence: CDR1 MNHNS, CDR2 SASEGT. V lost 10 bases and J lost 5, with 8 bases in between. This CDR3 has 10 residues. CDR3 region: CATLRETQYF. The CDR3 coding sequence is TGTGCCACGCTTAGGGAGACCCAGTACTTC.

This clonotype was counted a few times. This sequence joins TRBV19 and TRBJ2-3; 7 bases line up with TRBD2. J lost 2 bases, V lost 5 bases, and 7 bases had no gene match. Germline V CDR1 and CDR2: LNHDA, SQIVND (reference sequence). The length of the CDR3 is 15 residues. The CDR3 sequence: CASSLGRTNTDTQYF. CDR3 in DNA: TGTGCCAGTAGTCTCGGGAGGACTAACACAGATACGCAGTATTTT.

The chain has TRBV5-1 and TRBJ2-2; 9 nucleotides match TRBD2. Per the germline V gene, CDR1 is SGHRS and CDR2 is YFSETQ. With 4 bases clipped from V and 2 bases from J, the junction kept 6 bases outside the gene matches. The CDR3 length is 16 residues. The DNA for the CDR3 is TGCGCCAGCAGCGGTTTGACTAGCGGAAACACCGGGGAGCTGTTTTTT. Translation gives CASSGLTSGNTGELFF. Variable domain in full (rest from reference TRBV5-1 and TRBJ2-2): KAGVTQTPRYLIKTRGQQVTLSCSPISGHRSVSWYQQTPGQGLQFLFEYFSETQRNKGNFPGRFSGRQFSNSRSEMNVSTLELGDSALYLCASSGLTSGNTGELFFGEGSRLTVL.

This clonotype was recorded many times. Here the CDR3 reads CASTFPSEDPYGYTF. As DNA, the CDR3 is TGTGCCAGCACCTTTCCCTCGGAAGATCCCTATGGCTACACCTTC. The chain has TRBV27 and TRBJ1-2, with D unresolved. V was pared by 7 bases and J by 4 bases, with 19 bases between. CDR1 MNHEY and CDR2 SMNVEV come from the germline V gene (reference sequence). The CDR3 is 15 amino acids.